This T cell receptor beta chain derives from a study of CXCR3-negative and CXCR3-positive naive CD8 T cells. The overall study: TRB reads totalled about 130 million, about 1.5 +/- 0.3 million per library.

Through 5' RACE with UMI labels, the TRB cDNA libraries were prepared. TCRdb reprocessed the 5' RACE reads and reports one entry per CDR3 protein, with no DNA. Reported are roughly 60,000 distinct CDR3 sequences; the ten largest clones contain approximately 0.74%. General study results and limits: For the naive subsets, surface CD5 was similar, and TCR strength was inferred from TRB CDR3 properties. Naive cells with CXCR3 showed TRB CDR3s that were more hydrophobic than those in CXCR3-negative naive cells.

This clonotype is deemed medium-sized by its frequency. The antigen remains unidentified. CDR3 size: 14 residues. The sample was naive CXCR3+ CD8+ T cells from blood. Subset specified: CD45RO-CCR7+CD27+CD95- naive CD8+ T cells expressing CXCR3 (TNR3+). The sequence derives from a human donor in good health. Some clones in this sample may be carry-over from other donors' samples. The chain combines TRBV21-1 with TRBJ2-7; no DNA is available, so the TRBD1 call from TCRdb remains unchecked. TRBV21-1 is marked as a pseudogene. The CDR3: CASSFRQGTYEQYF.